The 16 T cell receptor beta chains in this list originate from one sample, sequenced in a study of blood T cell repertoires in COVID-19. The repertoire was sequenced with immunoSEQ multiplex PCR; TCRdb's copy has only in-frame clones and lacks some. This table has around 23,000 clones, about 91% appearing once. Sequencing was done on a sample of peripheral blood. Source of these receptors: a human donor in a cohort sampled during active COVID-19.

The rearrangement joins TRBV4-1 to TRBJ2-4; possible D gene TRBD2, 6 bases. CDR3 length: 12 residues. V gave up 0 bases and J gave up 13 bases, with 10 bases separating them. CDR1 is MGHRA, CDR2 YSYEKL, per germline. The CDR3 DNA reads TGCGCCAGCAGCCAAGAGGGGGGAGGACAGTACTTC. This gives the protein CASSQEGGGQYF.

J is TRBJ2-5 and V is TRBV9; D gene unclear. The CDR3 consists of 12 residues. CDR1 is SGDLS, CDR2 YYNGEE, per germline. Trimming removed 0 bases from V and 7 bases from J, with 7 bases in between. CDR3 in amino acids: CASSVAGGTQYF. CDR3 sequence (DNA): TGTGCCAGCAGCGTAGCCGGTGGGACCCAGTACTTC. Drawing the rest from reference TRBV9 and TRBJ2-5, the complete variable domain is DSGVTQTPKHLITATGQRVTLRCSPRSGDLSVYWYQQSLDQGLQFLIQYYNGEERAKGNILERFSAQQFPDLHSELNLSSLELGDSALYFCASSVAGGTQYFGPGTRLLVL.

This chain joins TRBV5-4 and TRBJ2-2; D is possibly TRBD2 (6 bases). Deletions cut 4 bases from V and 5 bases from J, with 18 bases between. Germline lookup yields CDR1 SGHNT and CDR2 YYREEE (reference sequence). CDR3 length: 16 residues. The CDR3 region is CASSPGQGGVTGELFF. CDR3 DNA: TGTGCCAGCAGCCCCGGGCAGGGAGGTGTAACCGGGGAGCTGTTTTTT.

The chain uses TRBV5-1 and TRBJ2-2; unclear D gene. This CDR3 is 14 amino acids long. Trimming removed 0 bases at V and 2 bases at J, with 5 bases between. The germline V gene encodes CDR1 SGHRS and CDR2 YFSETQ. The CDR3 coding sequence is TGCGCCAGCAGCTTGGTCGGTAACACCGGGGAGCTGTTTTTT. Translated, it gives CASSLVGNTGELFF.

The V gene is TRBV6-5, the J gene TRBJ1-2, with D perhaps TRBD1 (5 bases). There are 15 residues in the CDR3. Per germline, CDR1 MNHEY and CDR2 SVGAGI. V lost 3 bases to trimming and J lost 2 bases, with 13 bases between them. CDR3 sequence: CASSYDRGTNYGYTF. The CDR3 DNA is TGTGCCAGCAGTTATGATCGGGGGACGAACTATGGCTACACCTTC.

The rearrangement uses TRBV4-2 and TRBJ1-1; 9 bases line up with TRBD1. J gave up 3 bases and V 1 base, and 3 bases lay outside the gene matches. The CDR3 contains 15 residues. Germline V gives CDR1 LGHNA, CDR2 YNFKEQ. The CDR3, as DNA: TGTGCCAGCAGCCAAGTCGGGGACAGGGACACTGAAGCTTTCTTT. It is translated as CASSQVGDRDTEAFF.

The V gene is TRBV12-5, the J gene TRBJ1-5; 7 nucleotides align to TRBD1. This CDR3 is 16 amino acids long. Germline CDR1 LGHNT, CDR2 FRNRAP. The V and J ends lost 7 bases and 4 bases, in that order; junction bases with no gene match: 13. The CDR3 loop reads CASVLPQGTDNQPQHF. As DNA, the CDR3 is TGTGCTAGTGTTCTACCACAAGGGACAGATAATCAGCCCCAGCATTTT.

The chain has TRBV9 and TRBJ1-1; D is uncertain. Trimming took off 4 bases at V and 7 bases at J, with 14 bases between the two ends. The CDR3 loop spans 13 amino acids. From germline, CDR1 is SGDLS and CDR2 YYNGEE. CDR3 DNA: TGTGCCAGCAGCCCTGTAGGGAGTGTTGAAGCTTTCTTT. It translates to CASSPVGSVEAFF.

V gene TRBV5-5 combines with J gene TRBJ2-7; the match to TRBD2 covers 7 bases. Germline V gene data show CDR1 as SGHKS and CDR2 as YYEKEE (reference sequence). The J segment lost 6 bases and the V segment lost 2 bases, leaving 14 bases of the junction unmatched. There are 16 residues in the CDR3. CDR3 sequence (DNA): TGTGCCAGCAGCTTCGGGTCTAGCGGAGTCCTTGGCGAGCAGTACTTC. Its protein product is CASSFGSSGVLGEQYF.

This clone counts as medium-sized (0.01 to 0.1%). The chain recombines TRBV15 with TRBJ2-1; 9 bases are a match to TRBD2. In germline, CDR1 is LNHNV, CDR2 YYDKDF (reference sequence). With V trimmed by 1 base and J by 8 bases, 12 bases remained unmatched. CDR3 length: 17 amino acids. The CDR3 here is CATSRVAWPSGTDEQFF. CDR3 nucleotides: TGTGCCACCAGCAGAGTGGCTTGGCCTAGCGGGACCGATGAGCAGTTCTTC.

The CDR3 reads CASSLREGVLETQYF. The CDR3 nucleotides read TGTGCCAGCAGTCTACGGGAGGGGGTTCTAGAGACCCAGTACTTC. V usage is TRBV7-9 and J usage is TRBJ2-5; 8 bases align to TRBD2. This CDR3 has 15 residues. Germline CDR1 SEHNR, CDR2 FQNEAQ (reference sequence). The junction had 10 bases not matched to a gene; V was cut back by 6 bases and J by 4 bases.

This sequence joins TRBV6-5 and TRBJ1-5, with D possibly TRBD1 on 6 matching bases. The CDR3 is made up of 13 amino acids. Between the trimmed V and J ends, which lost 7 bases and 1 base, there was a span of 8 bases. Germline V gene lookup returns CDR1 MNHEY and CDR2 SVGAGI. The CDR3 spells CASIRGSNQPQHF. The CDR3 DNA sequence: TGTGCCAGCATCAGGGGAAGCAATCAGCCCCAGCATTTT.

The chain carries TRBV5-5 and TRBJ2-3, with 9 bases lining up with TRBD1. This CDR3 contains 16 residues. Losses at the gene ends were 1 base for V and 4 bases for J; bases not matched to a gene: 7. In germline, CDR1 is SGHKS, CDR2 YYEKEE (reference sequence). The CDR3 loop reads CASSLTGGPTADTQYF. The CDR3 nucleotides are TGTGCCAGCAGCTTGACAGGGGGCCCTACTGCAGATACGCAGTATTTT.

CDR3 sequence reads: CASSVGGADYGYTF. Written as DNA, the CDR3 is TGTGCCAGCAGTGTGGGGGGTGCAGACTATGGCTACACCTTC. This chain links TRBV25-1 with TRBJ1-2; a possible D gene is TRBD1 (5 bases). Germline CDR1 reads MGHDK; CDR2 reads SYGVNS. Trimming removed 4 bases at V and 3 bases at J, with 12 bases between. There are 14 residues in the CDR3.

The chain combines TRBV6-2 or TRBV6-3 with TRBJ2-7, with TRBD2 matching over 7 bases. The CDR3 is 14 residues long. Germline V gene sequence: CDR1 MNHEY, CDR2 SVGEGT. Trimming at V came to 6 bases and at J to 0 bases, leaving 5 bases not matched to a gene. CDR3 sequence: CASSFRGDSYEQYF. The CDR3, as DNA: TGTGCCAGCAGCTTTCGGGGGGACTCCTACGAGCAGTACTTC.

V is TRBV4-2 and J is TRBJ2-3; 14 bases fit TRBD2. Trimming at V came to 4 bases and at J to 3 bases, leaving 3 bases not matched to a gene. The CDR3 is made up of 16 amino acids. Germline V lookup: CDR1 LGHNA, CDR2 YNFKEQ. The CDR3 DNA is TGTGCCAGCAGCCGGGGACTAGCGGGAGATACAGATACGCAGTATTTT. Residues: CASSRGLAGDTDTQYF.